This TCR beta chain was found in a study of T cell responses to AZD1222 COVID-19 vaccine. V was pared by 5 bases and J by 5 bases, with 13 bases between. Germline V gene data show CDR1 as SGHTA and CDR2 as FQGNSA. The CDR3 is 15 amino acids. Profiling relied on immunoSEQ multiplex PCR, and the TCRdb table lists in-frame clones only, not all of them. The data contain roughly 84,000 clones, 80% to 90% of them singletons. This material consisted of peripheral blood, taken 28 days after the second AZD1222 dose. The clonotype comes from an adult who received the AZD1222 COVID-19 vaccine. The chain has TRBV7-2 and TRBJ1-6; maybe TRBD1 (5 bases). The CDR3 DNA reads TGTGCCAGCAGCGTCGAGGGACGGAATAATTCACCCCTCCACTTT. Its translation: CASSVEGRNNSPLHF.